The sample holds a few counts of the clone carrying this TCR beta chain. Antigen: not known. This record comes from a study of CD8 T cells in ankylosing spondylitis. With molecular barcodes, quantitative 5'-RACE was used to make the TCR beta libraries. TCRdb reprocessed the 5' RACE reads with MiXCR, giving one entry per CDR3 protein. The sample contains some 300,000 distinct CDR3 sequences, roughly 20% of which appear only once. Study findings and constraints: Disease-linked clones bore a CD8+ phenotype and were relatively rare in peripheral blood. The study looked at matched synovial fluid samples from ankylosing spondylitis patients. Disease-linked clones were reported to be significantly enriched there.

There are 13 residues in the CDR3. The germline V gene encodes CDR1 SGDLS and CDR2 YYNGEE. Trimming took off 4 bases at V and 6 bases at J, with 10 bases between the two ends. What was sequenced was blood, either unsorted or a sorted T cell fraction (not recorded which). The chain links TRBV9 to TRBJ2-2; no firm D call. This receptor was taken from a female donor with ankylosing spondylitis or in good health (not recorded which). This CDR3 is CASSTEPAGELFF. The CDR3 DNA follows: TGTGCCAGCAGCACCGAACCTGCCGGGGAGCTGTTTTTT. The whole variable domain, remainder taken from reference TRBV9 and TRBJ2-2, is DSGVTQTPKHLITATGQRVTLRCSPRSGDLSVYWYQQSLDQGLQFLIQYYNGEERAKGNILERFSAQQFPDLHSELNLSSLELGDSALYFCASSTEPAGELFFGEGSRLTVL.